This T cell receptor beta chain was documented in a study of blood T cell repertoires in COVID-19. This CDR3 has 13 residues. The V gene lost 2 bases and the J gene lost 5 bases, with 9 bases spanning the gap. CDR1 is SNHLY, CDR2 FYNNEI, per germline. TCRdb's table, derived via immunoSEQ multiplex PCR, lists solely in-frame clones and lacks some. The sample shows about 440,000 clones, about nine tenths of them seen only once. The V and J genes are TRBV2 and TRBJ1-2; no clear D. The material sequenced was PBMCs or T cells enriched from blood (not recorded which). The TCR was taken from a man aged 18 to 29 who had recovered from COVID-19. The chain's CDR3 is CASSESGTYGYTF. CDR3 DNA sequence: TGTGCCAGCAGTGAATCGGGAACTTATGGCTACACCTTC.